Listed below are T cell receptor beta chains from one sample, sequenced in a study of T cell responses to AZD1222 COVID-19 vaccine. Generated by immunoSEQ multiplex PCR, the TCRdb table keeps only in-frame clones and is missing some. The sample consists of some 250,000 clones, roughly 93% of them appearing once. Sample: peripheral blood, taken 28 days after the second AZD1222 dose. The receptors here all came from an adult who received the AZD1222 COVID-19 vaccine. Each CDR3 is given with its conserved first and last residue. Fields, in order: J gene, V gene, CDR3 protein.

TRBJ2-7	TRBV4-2	CASSQELILAGGGYEQYF
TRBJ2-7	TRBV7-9	CASSSGRTAGEQYF
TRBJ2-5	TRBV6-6	CASSRLLGGAGGETQYF
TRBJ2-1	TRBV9	CASSVVPRERGRGNEQFF
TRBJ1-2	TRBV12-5	CASGWGIGSNYGYTF
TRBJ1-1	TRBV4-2	CASSQDPTANTEAFF
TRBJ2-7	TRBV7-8	CASSTRLGYEQYF
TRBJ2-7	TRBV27	CASRRGVGNSSYEQYF
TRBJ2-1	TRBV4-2	CASSQDASSANEQFF
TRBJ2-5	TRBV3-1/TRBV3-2	CASRPWGEGETQYF
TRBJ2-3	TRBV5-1	CASSQGTSGTTDTQYF
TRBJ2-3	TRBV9	CASSATTSGWTDTQYF
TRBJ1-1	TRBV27	CASSPKQGTEAFF
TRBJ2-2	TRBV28	CASRVNTGELFF
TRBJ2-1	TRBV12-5	CASGQGSEQFF
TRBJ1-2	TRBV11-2	CASSKDPTGSGYGYTF
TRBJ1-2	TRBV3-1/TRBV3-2	CASSSDRYNYGYTF
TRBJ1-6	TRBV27	CASSLLTDSPLHF
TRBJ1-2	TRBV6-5	CASASGGNTNYGYTF
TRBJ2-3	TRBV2	CASKVASGTDTQYF
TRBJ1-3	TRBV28	CASSPPGSGNTIYF
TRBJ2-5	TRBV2	CASSMDSLGETQYF
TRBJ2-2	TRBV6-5	CASSPIQGYGELFF
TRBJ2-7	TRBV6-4	CASSDFPGLAYTYEQYF
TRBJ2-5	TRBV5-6	CASRRGQQKAQYF
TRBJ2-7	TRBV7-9	CASTNSGSFYEQYF
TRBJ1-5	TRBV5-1	CASSLAPGGIQPQHF
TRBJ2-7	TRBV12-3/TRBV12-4	CASSPPGSYEQYF